This T cell receptor (beta chain) is drawn from a study of T cell repertoires in cytomegalovirus infection. The germline V and J ends were trimmed by 2 bases and 4 bases, with 23 bases remaining between them. Germline V lookup: CDR1 SGHNT, CDR2 YENEEA. The CDR3 has 18 residues. From the reads, TCRdb called clonotypes with MiXCR, one entry per CDR3 protein. This repertoire shows about half a million distinct CDR3 sequences, 30% to 40% found once; its top ten account for about a sixth. To note about this clonotype: The antigen is undetermined.

The sequencing here drew on cultured PBMCs, taken from culture after CMV antigen stimulation. The V and J genes are TRBV11-3 and TRBJ1-1; a weak D match, TRBD1 (6 bases). The receptor comes from a human donor in good health (CMV status not recorded). Some clones in this sample may be carry-over from other donors' samples. As DNA, the CDR3 is TGTGCCAGCAGCTTACCCCCTTCCAGGGGTTGGTTTGCCACTGAAGCTTTCTTT. This codes for CASSLPPSRGWFATEAFF.